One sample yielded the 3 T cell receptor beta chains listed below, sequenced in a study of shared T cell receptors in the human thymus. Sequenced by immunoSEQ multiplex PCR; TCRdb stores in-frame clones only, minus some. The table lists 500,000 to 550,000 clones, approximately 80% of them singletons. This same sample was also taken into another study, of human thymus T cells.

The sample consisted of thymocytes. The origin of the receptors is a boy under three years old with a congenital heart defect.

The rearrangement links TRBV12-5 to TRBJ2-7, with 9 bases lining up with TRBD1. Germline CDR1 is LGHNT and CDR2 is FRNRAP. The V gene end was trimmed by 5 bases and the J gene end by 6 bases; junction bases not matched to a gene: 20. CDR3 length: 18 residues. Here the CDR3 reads CASGKMPRTGQGTGEQYF. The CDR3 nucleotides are TGTGCTAGTGGTAAGATGCCTCGTACGGGACAGGGTACAGGCGAGCAGTACTTC.

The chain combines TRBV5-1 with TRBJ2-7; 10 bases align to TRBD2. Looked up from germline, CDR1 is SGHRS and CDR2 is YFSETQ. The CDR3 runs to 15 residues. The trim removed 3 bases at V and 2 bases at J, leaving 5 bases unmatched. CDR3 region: CASSWRTSGTYEQYF. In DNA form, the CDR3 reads TGCGCCAGCAGCTGGAGGACTAGCGGAACCTACGAGCAGTACTTC.

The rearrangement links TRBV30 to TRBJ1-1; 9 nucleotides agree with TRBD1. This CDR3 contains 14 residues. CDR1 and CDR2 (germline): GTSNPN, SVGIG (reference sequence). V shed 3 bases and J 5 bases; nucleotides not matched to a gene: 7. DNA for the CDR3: TGTGCCTGGAGGGGGGACAGGGTTGGGACTGAAGCTTTCTTT. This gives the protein CAWRGDRVGTEAFF.